These T cell receptor beta chains were read from a single sample in a study of vaccination and CD4 T cells after COVID-19. Their antigens are not known. TCRdb ran MiXCR on the PCR reads and lists one entry per CDR3 protein. The repertoire consists of approximately 17,000 distinct CDR3 sequences, with 50% to 65% occurring once and the leading ten covering about 20%. The sample here was CD4+ T cells from blood, cultured in vitro, taken before SARS-CoV-2 vaccination. Receptors originate from a human donor who had recovered from COVID-19. The CDR3 runs from the conserved cysteine through the conserved F or W. The D gene is left open where the match is weak. Rows may omit the clone size; those that give it use once, few, many or a size class.

abundance | j_gene | v_gene | d_gene | CDR3nt | CDR3aa
NA | TRBJ1-1 | TRBV3-1 | NA | TGTGCCAGCAGCCAAGAAGGGTCCGCCACTGAAGCTTTCTTT | CASSQEGSATEAFF
few | TRBJ2-5 | TRBV18 | NA | TGTGCCAGCTCACCCCGGCGAGGCTCGACAGAAGAGACCCAGTACTTC | CASSPRRGSTEETQYF
NA | TRBJ1-5 | TRBV28 | TRBD1 | TGTGCCAGTAAACCGGGACAGAGCAATCAGCCCCAGCATTTT | CASKPGQSNQPQHF
NA | TRBJ2-3 | TRBV7-8 | TRBD1 | TGTGCCAGCAGCGCATCGGGACAGGGGGATACGCAGTATTTT | CASSASGQGDTQYF
NA | TRBJ2-2 | TRBV10-1 | NA | TGCGCCAGCAGTGAGTCAGGGGCCGGGGAGCTGTTTTTT | CASSESGAGELFF
NA | TRBJ2-7 | TRBV10-2 | TRBD1 | TGCGCCAGCAGTGCCGTCCCCGGGACAGGGTCCTACGAGCAGTACTTC | CASSAVPGTGSYEQYF
NA | TRBJ1-2 | TRBV10-3 | NA | TGTGCCATCAGTGATTCGGAATCCTATGGCTACACCTTC | CAISDSESYGYTF
few | TRBJ2-1 | TRBV7-2 | NA | TGTGCCAGCAGCTTAGCGCGAAACGCGTACAATGAGCAGTTCTTC | CASSLARNAYNEQFF
few | TRBJ1-6 | TRBV10-1 | TRBD1 | TGCGCCACCGGACAGGGAGGTTACGCTTATAATTCACCCCTCCACTTT | CATGQGGYAYNSPLHF
NA | TRBJ2-5 | TRBV20-1 | NA | TGCAGTTCGGTGTTGGGCGCTAAAGAGACCCAGTACTTC | CSSVLGAKETQYF
few | TRBJ1-2 | TRBV20-1 | TRBD1 | TGCAGTGGGGACAGGACTAACTATGGCTACACCTTC | CSGDRTNYGYTF
few | TRBJ1-2 | TRBV6-4 | NA | TGTGCCAGCAGTGCGGTGGGGGGCCCGGGACACAGCTATGGCTACACCTTC | CASSAVGGPGHSYGYTF
few | TRBJ1-1 | TRBV7-3 | TRBD1 | TGTGCCAGCAGCCCGCGAGGGGACAGGGACGCTTTCTTT | CASSPRGDRDAFF
once | TRBJ2-1 | TRBV28 | NA | TGTGCCAGCAGTCCCCTCATAGAGGGCAACAATGAGCAGTTCTTC | CASSPLIEGNNEQFF
few | TRBJ1-1 | TRBV4-1 | NA | TGCGCCAGCAGCCAACCGGGACAAAAAATGAACACTGAAGCTTTCTTT | CASSQPGQKMNTEAFF
NA | TRBJ1-5 | TRBV6-1 | NA | TGTGCCAGCCAGGCGGACAGTACTAATCAGCCCCAGCATTTT | CASQADSTNQPQHF
NA | TRBJ2-7 | TRBV11-1 | NA | TGTGCCAGCAGCCCAGGGAACATTCAGGACCACGAGCAGTACTTC | CASSPGNIQDHEQYF
NA | TRBJ1-2 | TRBV12-3/TRBV12-4 | TRBD1 | TGTGCCAGCAGTTCCCGCCGCACAGGGGGCTTTGGCTACACCTTC | CASSSRRTGGFGYTF
NA | TRBJ2-1 | TRBV10-3 | NA | TGTGCCATCAGGGAGAGGGATGAGCAGTTCTTC | CAIRERDEQFF
NA | TRBJ2-5 | TRBV7-2 | NA | TGTGCCAGCAGCTCAGTTCCGGGGACCCAGTACTTC | CASSSVPGTQYF
NA | TRBJ1-1 | TRBV29-1 | NA | TGCAGCCACGTCCGGAACACTGAAGCTTTCTTT | CSHVRNTEAFF
NA | TRBJ1-5 | TRBV24-1 | TRBD1 | TGTGCCACCAGTGACACTGACAGGGGGCAAAGTCAGCCCCAGCATTTT | CATSDTDRGQSQPQHF
NA | TRBJ2-7 | TRBV5-1 | TRBD2 | TGCGCCAGCAGCGCCACCGGGACTAGCGGCTACGAGCAGTACTTC | CASSATGTSGYEQYF
few | TRBJ1-1 | TRBV5-8 | NA | TGTGCCAGCAGCTTGGAAGCCCTCCCGCGGGGCCCGGGGACTGAAGCTTTCTTT | CASSLEALPRGPGTEAFF
few | TRBJ1-5 | TRBV20-1 | NA | TGCAGTGCTAGAGATTTCAGGGGAAATCAGCCCCAGCATTTT | CSARDFRGNQPQHF
NA | TRBJ2-3 | TRBV20-1 | NA | TGCAGTGCTAGGGGGGGAGTCAACACAGATACGCAGTATTTT | CSARGGVNTDTQYF
NA | TRBJ2-7 | TRBV7-2 | TRBD2 | TGTGCCAGCAGCCCTGGACTAGGTCGGATCGAGCAGTACTTC | CASSPGLGRIEQYF
NA | TRBJ1-6 | TRBV2 | TRBD1 | TGTGCCAGCAGTGAAGCGGGGACAGGGTATAATTCACCCCTCCACTTT | CASSEAGTGYNSPLHF